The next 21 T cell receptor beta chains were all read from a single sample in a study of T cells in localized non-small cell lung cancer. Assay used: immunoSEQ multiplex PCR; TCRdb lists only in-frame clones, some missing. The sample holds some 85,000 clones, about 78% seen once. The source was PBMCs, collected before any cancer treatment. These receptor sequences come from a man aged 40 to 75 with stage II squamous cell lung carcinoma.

The chain's CDR3 is CASSPGPGADTQYF. For the CDR3, the DNA is TGTGCCAGCAGCCCTGGACCAGGAGCAGATACGCAGTATTTT. V gene TRBV7-6 combines with J gene TRBJ2-3; D is uncertain. Germline V gene data show CDR1 as SGHVS and CDR2 as FNYEAQ. CDR3 length: 14 amino acids. Trimming left V 5 bases short and J 4 bases short, with 13 bases between.

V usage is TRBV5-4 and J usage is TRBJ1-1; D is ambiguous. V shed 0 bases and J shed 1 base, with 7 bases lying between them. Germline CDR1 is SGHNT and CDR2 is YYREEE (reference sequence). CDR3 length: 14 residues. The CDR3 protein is CASSLAWGNTEAFF. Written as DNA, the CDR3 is TGTGCCAGCAGCTTGGCCTGGGGGAACACTGAAGCTTTCTTT.

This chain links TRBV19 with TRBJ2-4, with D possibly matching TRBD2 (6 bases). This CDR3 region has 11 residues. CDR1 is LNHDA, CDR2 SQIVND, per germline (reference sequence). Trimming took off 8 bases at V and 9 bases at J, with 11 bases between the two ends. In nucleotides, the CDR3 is TGTGCCAGTGGAAACGGGGGCATTCAGTACTTC. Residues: CASGNGGIQYF. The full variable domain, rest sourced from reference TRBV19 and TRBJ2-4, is DGGITQSPKYLFRKEGQNVTLSCEQNLNHDAMYWYRQDPGQGLRLIYYSQIVNDFQKGDIAEGYSVSREKKESFPLTVTSAQKNPTAFYLCASGNGGIQYFGAGTRLSVL.

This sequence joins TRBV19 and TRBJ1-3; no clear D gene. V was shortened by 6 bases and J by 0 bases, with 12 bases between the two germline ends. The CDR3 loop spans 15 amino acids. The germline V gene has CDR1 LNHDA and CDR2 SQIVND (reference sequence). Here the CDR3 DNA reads TGTGCCAGTAGCAGCCAGGCGGTCTCTGGAAACACCATATATTTT. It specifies CASSSQAVSGNTIYF.

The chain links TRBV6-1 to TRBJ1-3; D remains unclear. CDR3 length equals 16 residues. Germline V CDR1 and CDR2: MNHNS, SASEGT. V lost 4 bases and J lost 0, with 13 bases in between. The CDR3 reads CASSVSGPNSGNTIYF. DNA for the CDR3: TGTGCCAGCAGTGTATCCGGCCCCAACTCTGGAAACACCATATATTTT.

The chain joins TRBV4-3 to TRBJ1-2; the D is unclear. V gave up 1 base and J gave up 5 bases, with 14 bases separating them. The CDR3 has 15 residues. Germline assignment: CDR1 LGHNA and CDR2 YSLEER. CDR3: CASSQAIGSYYGYTF. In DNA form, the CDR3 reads TGCGCCAGCAGCCAAGCCATCGGGTCTTATTATGGCTACACCTTC.

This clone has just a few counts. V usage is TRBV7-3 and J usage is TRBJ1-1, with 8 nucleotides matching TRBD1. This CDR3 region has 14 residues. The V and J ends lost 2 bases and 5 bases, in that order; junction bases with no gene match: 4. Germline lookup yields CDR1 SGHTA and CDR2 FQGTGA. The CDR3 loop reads CASSLQGAGTEAFF. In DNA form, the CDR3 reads TGTGCCAGCAGCTTACAGGGGGCGGGGACTGAAGCTTTCTTT. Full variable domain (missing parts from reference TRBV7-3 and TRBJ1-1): GAGVSQTPSNKVTEKGKYVELRCDPISGHTALYWYRQSLGQGPEFLIYFQGTGAADDSGLPNDRFFAVRPEGSVSTLKIQRTERGDSAVYLCASSLQGAGTEAFFGQGTRLTVV.

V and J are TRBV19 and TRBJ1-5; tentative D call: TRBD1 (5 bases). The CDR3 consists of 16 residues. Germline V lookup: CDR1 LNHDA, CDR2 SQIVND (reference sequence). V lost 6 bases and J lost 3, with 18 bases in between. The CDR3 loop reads CASRRQWGGDNQPQHF. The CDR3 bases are TGTGCCAGTAGAAGACAATGGGGCGGCGACAATCAGCCCCAGCATTTT.

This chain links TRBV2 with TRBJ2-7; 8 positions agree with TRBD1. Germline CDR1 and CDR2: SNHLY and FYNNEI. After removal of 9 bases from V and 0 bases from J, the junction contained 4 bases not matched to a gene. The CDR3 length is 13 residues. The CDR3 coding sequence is TGTGCCAGAGGGGACAGGAGCTCCTACGAGCAGTACTTC. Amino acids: CARGDRSSYEQYF.

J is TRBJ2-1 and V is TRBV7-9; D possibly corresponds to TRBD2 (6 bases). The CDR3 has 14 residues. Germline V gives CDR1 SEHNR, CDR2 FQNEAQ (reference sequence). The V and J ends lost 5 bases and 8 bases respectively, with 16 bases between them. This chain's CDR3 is CASSPRGRTDEQFF. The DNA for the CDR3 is TGTGCCAGCAGCCCGCGGGGACGGACCGATGAGCAGTTCTTC.

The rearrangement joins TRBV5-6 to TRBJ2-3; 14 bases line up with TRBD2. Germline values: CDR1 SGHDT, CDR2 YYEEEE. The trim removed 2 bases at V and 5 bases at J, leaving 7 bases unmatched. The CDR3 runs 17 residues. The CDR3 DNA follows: TGTGCCAGCAGCTTTTGGAGCGGGACTAGCGGGAGAGATACGCAGTATTTT. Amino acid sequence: CASSFWSGTSGRDTQYF.

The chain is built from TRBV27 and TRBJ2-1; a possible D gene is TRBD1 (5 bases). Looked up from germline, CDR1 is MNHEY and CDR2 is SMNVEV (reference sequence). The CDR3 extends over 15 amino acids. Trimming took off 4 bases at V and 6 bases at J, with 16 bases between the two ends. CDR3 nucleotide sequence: TGTGCCAGCAGTTCTCTCAACAGGATCTCCAATGAGCAGTTCTTC. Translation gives CASSSLNRISNEQFF.

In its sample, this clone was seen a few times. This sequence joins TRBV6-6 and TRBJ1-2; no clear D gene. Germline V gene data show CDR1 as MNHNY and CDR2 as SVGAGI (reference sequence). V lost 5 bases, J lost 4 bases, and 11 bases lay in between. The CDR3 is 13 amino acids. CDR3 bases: TGTGCCAGCAGTCCTGGACGGAGCTATGGCTACACCTTC. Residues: CASSPGRSYGYTF.

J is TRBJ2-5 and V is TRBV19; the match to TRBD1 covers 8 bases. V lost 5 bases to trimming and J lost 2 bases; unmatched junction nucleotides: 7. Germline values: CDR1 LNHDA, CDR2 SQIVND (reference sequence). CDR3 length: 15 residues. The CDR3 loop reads CASSPNTGGQETQYF. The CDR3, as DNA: TGTGCCAGTAGTCCTAACACAGGGGGGCAAGAGACCCAGTACTTC. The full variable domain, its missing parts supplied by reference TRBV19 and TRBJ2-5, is DGGITQSPKYLFRKEGQNVTLSCEQNLNHDAMYWYRQDPGQGLRLIYYSQIVNDFQKGDIAEGYSVSREKKESFPLTVTSAQKNPTAFYLCASSPNTGGQETQYFGPGTRLLVL.

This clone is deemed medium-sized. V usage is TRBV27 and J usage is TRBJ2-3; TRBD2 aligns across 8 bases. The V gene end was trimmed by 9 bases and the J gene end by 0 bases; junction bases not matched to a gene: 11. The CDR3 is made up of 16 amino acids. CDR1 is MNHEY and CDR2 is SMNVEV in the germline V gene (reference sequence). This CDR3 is CASRPRASGSTDTQYF. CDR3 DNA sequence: TGTGCCAGTCGACCAAGGGCTAGCGGGAGCACAGATACGCAGTATTTT.

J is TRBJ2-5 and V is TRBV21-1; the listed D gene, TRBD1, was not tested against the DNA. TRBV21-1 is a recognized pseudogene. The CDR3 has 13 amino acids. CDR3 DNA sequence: TGTGCCAGTCCGCGGTGGGGCGGAGAGACCCAGTACTTC. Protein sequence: CASPRWGGETQYF.

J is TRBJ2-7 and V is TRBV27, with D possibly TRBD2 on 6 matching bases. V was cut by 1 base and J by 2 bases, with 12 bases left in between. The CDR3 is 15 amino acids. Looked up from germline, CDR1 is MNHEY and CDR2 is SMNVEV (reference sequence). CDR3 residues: CASSLFPAGTYEQYF. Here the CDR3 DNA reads TGTGCCAGCAGTTTATTTCCCGCGGGGACCTACGAGCAGTACTTC.

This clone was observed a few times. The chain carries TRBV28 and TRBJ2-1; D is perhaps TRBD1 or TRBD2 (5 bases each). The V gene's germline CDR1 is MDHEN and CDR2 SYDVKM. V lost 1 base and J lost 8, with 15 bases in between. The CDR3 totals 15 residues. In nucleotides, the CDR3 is TGTGCCAGCAGTTTATTACGGGGCAGGGTCGATGAGCAGTTCTTC. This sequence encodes CASSLLRGRVDEQFF.

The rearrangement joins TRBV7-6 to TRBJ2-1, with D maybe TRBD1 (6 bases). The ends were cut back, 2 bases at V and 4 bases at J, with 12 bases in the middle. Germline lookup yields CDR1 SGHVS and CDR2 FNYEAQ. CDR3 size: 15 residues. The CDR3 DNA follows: TGTGCCAGCAGCTTACGCAGGGGTGGGTACAATGAGCAGTTCTTC. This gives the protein CASSLRRGGYNEQFF.

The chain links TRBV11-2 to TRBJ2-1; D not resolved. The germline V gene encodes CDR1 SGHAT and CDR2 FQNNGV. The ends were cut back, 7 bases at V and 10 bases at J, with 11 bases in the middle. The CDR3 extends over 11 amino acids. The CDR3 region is CASTAGFEQFF. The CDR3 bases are TGTGCCAGCACGGCCGGGTTCGAGCAGTTCTTC.

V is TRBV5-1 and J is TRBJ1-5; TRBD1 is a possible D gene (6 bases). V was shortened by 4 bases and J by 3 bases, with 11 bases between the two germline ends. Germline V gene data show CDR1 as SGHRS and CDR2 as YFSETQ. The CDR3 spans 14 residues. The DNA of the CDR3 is TGCGCCAGCAGCCCCGGACAGAACAATCAGCCCCAGCATTTT. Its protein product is CASSPGQNNQPQHF.